The 7 T cell receptor beta chains presented below share a single source sample, sequenced in a study of response to subunit inactivated influenza vaccine. One entry per CDR3 protein, called by TCRdb with MiXCR from the RT-PCR reads. Here the sample spans 550,000 to 600,000 distinct CDR3 sequences, roughly 12% being singletons. Sequenced material: PBMCs from blood, taken on the day of vaccination. These receptors were collected from a man aged 50-60 years who received an inactivated influenza vaccine.

This clonotype appeared many times. This chain connects TRBV6-1 to TRBJ1-6; D is undetermined. The V and J ends lost 6 bases and 7 bases respectively, with 13 bases between them. The CDR3 sequence is 14 residues long. The germline CDR1 and CDR2 sequences are MNHNS and SASEGT. CDR3 residues: CASRATRRNSPLHF. CDR3 bases: TGTGCCAGCAGGGCGACCCGGAGGAATTCACCCCTCCACTTT.

In its sample, this clonotype was seen a few times. This chain connects TRBV7-9 to TRBJ2-1; 7 bases are shared with TRBD1. Germline V CDR1 and CDR2: SEHNR, FQNEAQ (reference sequence). The CDR3 is 13 amino acids. Germline trimming cut 5 bases from V and 8 bases from J; bases unmatched to any gene: 6. CDR3 bases: TGTGCCAGCAGCCAAGGGACAGTGCATGAGCAGTTCTTC. Its translation: CASSQGTVHEQFF.

This clonotype was seen at least ten times. The chain is built from TRBV7-6 and TRBJ2-2, with unresolved D. This CDR3 comprises 15 residues. Deletions cut 2 bases from V and 4 bases from J, with 11 bases between. Germline CDR1 is SGHVS and CDR2 is FNYEAQ. Here the CDR3 reads CASSLSPGSTGELFF. The CDR3 nucleotides are TGTGCCAGCAGCTTATCCCCGGGTAGCACCGGGGAGCTGTTTTTT. Full variable domain (rest looked up from reference TRBV7-6 and TRBJ2-2): GAGVSQSPRYKVTKRGQDVALRCDPISGHVSLYWYRQALGQGPEFLTYFNYEAQQDKSGLPNDRFSAERPEGSISTLTIQRTEQRDSAMYRCASSLSPGSTGELFFGEGSRLTVL.

This clonotype was counted at least ten times. The V and J genes are TRBV29-1 and TRBJ2-4, with 7 bases matching TRBD1. Unmatched junction bases numbered 4, after V lost 5 bases and J lost 0 bases. Germline values: CDR1 SQVTM, CDR2 ANQGSEA. CDR3 length equals 14 residues. CDR3 DNA: TGCAGCGTTCTCGACAGGGTAGCCAAAAACATTCAGTACTTC. Encoded protein: CSVLDRVAKNIQYF.

This clonotype was seen a few times. This rearrangement joins TRBV29-1 to TRBJ2-2; TRBD1 matches at 7 bases. The germline V gene has CDR1 SQVTM and CDR2 ANQGSEA. The CDR3 consists of 14 residues. Germline trimming cut 7 bases from V and 7 bases from J; bases unmatched to any gene: 12. The CDR3 sequence: CSGRLRQGSGELFF. In nucleotides, the CDR3 is TGCAGCGGGAGGCTTAGACAGGGAAGCGGGGAGCTGTTTTTT.

The chain employs TRBV7-2 and TRBJ2-5; 10 bases line up with TRBD2. CDR3 length: 14 amino acids. Losses at the gene ends were 7 bases for V and 4 bases for J; bases not matched to a gene: 6. Germline CDR1 and CDR2: SGHTA and FQGNSA. Written as DNA, the CDR3 is TGTGCCAGCAATCTAGCGGGGGCTTCAGAGACCCAGTACTTC. Translated, it gives CASNLAGASETQYF.

The V and J genes are TRBV28 and TRBJ2-1, with 8 bases that match TRBD2. The CDR3 loop spans 19 amino acids. After removal of 4 bases from V and 9 bases from J, the junction contained 23 bases not matched to a gene. Per the germline V gene, CDR1 is MDHEN and CDR2 is SYDVKM. The CDR3 nucleotides are TGTGCCAGCAGTTCACGGGGGGGACAAGCGCGACTAGTGTGGGGTGAGCAGTTCTTC. Encoded protein: CASSSRGGQARLVWGEQFF.